This entry lists 18 T cell receptor beta chains sequenced from one sample in a study of breast tumors, draining lymph nodes, adjacent tissues. One entry per CDR3 protein, called by TCRdb with MiXCR from the multiplex PCR reads. Among about 180,000 distinct CDR3 sequences listed, around a third were seen once. Breast cancer patients provided tissue from their axillary draining lymph nodes. Sample: axillary lymph node tissue. These receptors all come from a female donor with breast cancer. Some clones in this sample may be carry-over from other donors' samples.

Comments on this clonotype: This may be a read error: a much more frequent sequence differs by one nucleotide. The chain recombines TRBV6-6 with TRBJ1-5; D remains ambiguous. Trimming cost V 5 bases and J 3 bases, with 14 bases left between them. The CDR3 loop spans 15 amino acids. The germline gives CDR1 MNHNY, CDR2 SVGAGI (reference sequence). As DNA, the CDR3 is TGTGCCAGCAGTCACGCGGGAGACTCCAATCAGCCCCAGCATTTT. As protein: CASSHAGDSNQPQHF.

The chain employs TRBV30 and TRBJ2-2; no definite D call. CDR1 GTSNPN and CDR2 SVGIG come from the germline V gene (reference sequence). The CDR3 sequence is 12 residues long. V was trimmed by 5 bases and J by 3 bases, leaving 7 bases between them. CDR3 nucleotide sequence: TGTGCCTGGGGGGAACACACCGGGGAGCTGTTTTTT. This sequence encodes CAWGEHTGELFF.

This clonotype occurred a few times. A much bigger clone sits one base away, suggesting this may be a read error. The gene calls are TRBV10-3 and TRBJ1-6; D unresolved. The CDR3 spans 14 residues. The V gene lost 3 bases and the J gene lost 4 bases, with 7 bases spanning the gap. Germline CDR1 is ENHRY and CDR2 is SYGVKD. Here the CDR3 reads CAISERLYNSPLHF. CDR3 DNA: TGTGCCATCAGTGAAAGGTTATATAATTCACCCCTCCACTTT.

Worth noting for this clonotype: The junction shows a germline mismatch at one end, possibly a read error. The chain uses TRBV20-1 and TRBJ2-5, with D uncertain. Per germline, CDR1 DFQATT and CDR2 SNEGSKA (reference sequence). The CDR3 length is 11 residues. CDR3 amino acids: CSARDQETQYF. DNA for the CDR3: TGCAGTGCTAGAGACCAAGAGACTCAGTACTTC.

In regard to this clonotype: A much larger clone lies one base from this, so it may be a read error. The chain is built from TRBV6-5 and TRBJ2-1, with TRBD1 as a possible D gene (5 bases). The CDR3 contains 14 residues. Germline V CDR1 and CDR2: MNHEY, SVGAGI. The germline V and J ends were trimmed by 7 bases and 2 bases, with 12 bases remaining between them. The CDR3 DNA reads as TGTGCCAGCAAACTGTCAGGGACCTACAATGAGCAGTTCTTC. This translates into CASKLSGTYNEQFF.

With respect to this clonotype: A much more abundant neighbour one base away suggests this may be a read error. The chain joins TRBV5-4 to TRBJ1-4; D is possibly TRBD1 (6 bases). Trimming shortened V by 0 bases and J by 7 bases, and 10 bases separated the two germline ends. Germline assignment: CDR1 SGHNT and CDR2 YYREEE (reference sequence). CDR3 length equals 14 residues. The CDR3 DNA reads as TGTGCCAGCAGCTTGGACAGGGCCAGTGAAAAACTGTTTTTT. Its translation is CASSLDRASEKLFF.

This clonotype occurred many times. The chain has TRBV7-8 and TRBJ1-5; the D is unclear. The V end was cut by 5 bases, the J end by 3 bases, with 11 bases between. The length of the CDR3 is 14 residues. CDR1 and CDR2 (germline): SGHVS, FQNEAQ. The CDR3 loop reads CASSPRGFNQPQHF. CDR3 sequence (DNA): TGTGCCAGCAGCCCACGAGGGTTCAATCAGCCCCAGCATTTT.

This rearrangement joins TRBV27 to TRBJ1-2; 10 positions agree with TRBD1. J gave up 2 bases and V 6 bases, and 15 bases lay outside the gene matches. Looked up from germline, CDR1 is MNHEY and CDR2 is SMNVEV (reference sequence). CDR3 length: 18 amino acids. In DNA form, the CDR3 reads TGTGCCAGCAGAATTCGGGGGAGGGGACAGGGGACAAACTATGGCTACACCTTC. This encodes CASRIRGRGQGTNYGYTF.

As concerns this clonotype: Sequence at one end of the junction differs from germline and may be a read error. The rearrangement links TRBV6-5 to TRBJ2-7; 7 bases align to TRBD2. Germline values: CDR1 MNHEY, CDR2 SVGAGI. CDR3 size: 13 residues. The CDR3 sequence is CASSAGLERTENF. The DNA of the CDR3 is TGTGCCAGCAGCGCCGGACTAGAAAGGACGGAGAACTTC.

The chain couples TRBV3-1 to TRBJ1-4; no firm D call. Germline V CDR1 and CDR2: LGHDT, YNNKEL (reference sequence). CDR3 size: 13 residues. Trimming took 1 base from V and 5 from J, leaving 5 bases between them. The CDR3 DNA reads TGTGCCAGCAGCCAAGCGCAAAATGAAAAACTGTTTTTT. Encoded protein: CASSQAQNEKLFF.

J is TRBJ1-1 and V is TRBV9, with D tentatively TRBD1 (5 bases). V gave up 4 bases and J gave up 6 bases, with 22 bases separating them. Germline V gene lookup returns CDR1 SGDLS and CDR2 YYNGEE. The CDR3 runs to 16 residues. CDR3: CASSHSPGRSGAEAFF. The DNA of the CDR3 is TGTGCCAGCAGCCACTCCCCCGGGAGGTCGGGGGCTGAAGCTTTCTTT. The full variable domain, with the rest looked up from reference TRBV9 and TRBJ1-1, is DSGVTQTPKHLITATGQRVTLRCSPRSGDLSVYWYQQSLDQGLQFLIQYYNGEERAKGNILERFSAQQFPDLHSELNLSSLELGDSALYFCASSHSPGRSGAEAFFGQGTRLTVV.

A note on this clonotype: One base away lies a much larger clone, so this may be a sequencing read error. The chain couples TRBV4-2 to TRBJ2-1, with 9 bases identical to TRBD2. CDR1 and CDR2 from the germline V gene are LGHNA and YNFKEQ. Unmatched junction bases numbered 2, after V lost 8 bases and J lost 9 bases. The CDR3 sequence is 11 residues long. The CDR3 spells CASEAGGEQFF. The DNA of the CDR3 is TGTGCCAGCGAAGCGGGAGGTGAGCAGTTCTTC.

Ten or more counts support this clonotype. The chain recombines TRBV7-2 with TRBJ1-2; D is unresolved. This CDR3 is built from 16 residues. CDR1 is SGHTA, CDR2 FQGNSA, per germline. V was trimmed by 5 bases and J by 3 bases, leaving 19 bases between them. CDR3 residues: CASSTINRELDYGYTF. Written as DNA, the CDR3 is TGTGCCAGCAGCACCATTAATAGGGAATTGGACTATGGCTACACCTTC.

The sample holds one count of this clonotype. A much larger clone differs from this one at a single base, so this may be a read error. The chain employs TRBV6-1 and TRBJ2-2, with a possible D match to TRBD2 (5 bases). The germline CDR1 and CDR2 sequences are MNHNS and SASEGT. CDR3 size: 13 residues. The ends were cut back, 6 bases at V and 5 bases at J, with 10 bases in the middle. CDR3 residues: CASRLDWTGELFF. CDR3 in DNA: TGTGCCAGCAGGCTGGACTGGACCGGGGAGCTGTTTTTT.

Here the CDR3 DNA reads TGTGCCAGCAGCCCGACGGGGACCCCAAAGGGTGAGCAGTTCTTC. Protein sequence: CASSPTGTPKGEQFF. The chain couples TRBV6-2 or TRBV6-3 to TRBJ2-1; possibly TRBD1 or TRBD2 for D (5 bases each). The V end lost 6 bases, the J end lost 9 bases, and 21 bases lay between the germline ends. Germline values: CDR1 MNHEY, CDR2 SVGEGT. The CDR3 is made up of 15 amino acids.

The chain couples TRBV5-4 to TRBJ2-1; TRBD2 aligns across 13 bases. The ends lost 4 bases at V and 6 bases at J; junction bases unmatched: 13. Per germline, CDR1 SGHNT and CDR2 YYREEE (reference sequence). The CDR3 has 18 residues. The DNA of the CDR3 is TGTGCCAGCAGCCGGAGCCGGACTAGCGGGAGATTGCGCAATGAGCAGTTCTTC. Its protein product is CASSRSRTSGRLRNEQFF. The variable domain in full, with the rest retrieved from reference TRBV5-4 and TRBJ2-1, is ETGVTQSPTHLIKTRGQQVTLRCSSQSGHNTVSWYQQALGQGPQFIFQYYREEENGRGNFPPRFSGLQFPNYSSELNVNALELDDSALYLCASSRSRTSGRLRNEQFFGPGTRLTVL.

At least ten counts were recorded for this clonotype. This chain connects TRBV29-1 to TRBJ2-7, with D uncertain. CDR3 length: 12 amino acids. Between the trimmed V and J ends, which lost 7 bases and 4 bases, there was a span of 14 bases. Germline V gene data show CDR1 as SQVTM and CDR2 as ANQGSEA. The CDR3 DNA reads TGCAGCGCACGACTCGTGGGTTACGAGCAGTACTTC. Protein sequence: CSARLVGYEQYF.

This clonotype appeared many times. The V and J genes are TRBV4-3 and TRBJ2-7; 7 bases are shared with TRBD1. The germline V gene encodes CDR1 LGHNA and CDR2 YSLEER. This CDR3 spans 19 amino acids. V lost 4 bases, J lost 4 bases, and 22 bases stayed unmatched. In DNA, the CDR3 is TGCGCCAGCAGCCGGCCCGCAAGACAGGGTAGATCGGCGAAGTACGAGCAGTACTTC. Protein: CASSRPARQGRSAKYEQYF.